Sequencing of this T cell receptor beta chain was carried out in a study of OX40 agonist ivuxolimab in advanced cancers. Study background: Ivuxolimab, an agonistic anti-OX40 (CD134) antibody, was given to patients.

The V segment lost 4 bases and the J segment 7 bases; nucleotides outside the gene matches: 4. The CDR3 totals 12 residues. Germline CDR1 and CDR2: SGHRS and YFSETQ. Sequencing used immunoSEQ multiplex PCR; TCRdb keeps in-frame clones, though not all of them. The sample has fewer than 100,000 clones, around 80% seen once; the top ten hold 0.4% to 0.5%. This clone was seen a handful of times. Antigen specificity is unknown. Study findings and constraints: Undetermined was the antigen specificity of the expanded peripheral T cells.

The sample here was CD4+ or CD8+ T cells sorted from blood, taken in a trial of the OX40 agonist ivuxolimab. V gene TRBV5-1 combines with J gene TRBJ1-2; 7 nucleotides align to TRBD1. This TCR was recovered from an adult with an advanced solid tumor such as melanoma, head and neck, liver or kidney cancer. The CDR3 bases are TGCGCCAGCAGCAGGGGGCACGGTGGCTACACCTTC. Amino acids: CASSRGHGGYTF.